This paragraph covers one T cell receptor (beta chain) sequence. The repertoire was sequenced with immunoSEQ multiplex PCR; TCRdb's copy has only in-frame clones and lacks some. The sample consists of 200,000 to 300,000 clones, 88% of them appearing once. V was trimmed by 5 bases and J by 2 bases, leaving 16 bases between them. This CDR3 region has 15 residues. Looked up from germline, CDR1 is SGHRS and CDR2 is YFSETQ. This sample was included in a study of blood T cell repertoires in COVID-19. Sequenced sample: peripheral blood. This TCR was recovered from a man in his 60s who had recovered from COVID-19. The V and J genes are TRBV5-1 and TRBJ2-5; D uncertain. The chain's CDR3 is CASRRSPAGQETQYF. In DNA, the CDR3 is TGCGCCAGCAGACGTAGTCCGGCAGGACAAGAGACCCAGTACTTC.